The source of this TCR beta chain is a study of Graves' ophthalmopathy and Graves' hyperthyroidism. If no ophthalmopathy appeared within 18 months of follow-up, hyperthyroidism was termed stable. Germline CDR1 is MNHNS and CDR2 is SASEGT. This CDR3 contains 14 residues. The trim removed 6 bases at V and 4 bases at J, leaving 6 bases unmatched. The TCR beta CDR3 regions underwent amplification from RNA transcripts. First-round RT-PCR used HTBI primers; second-round multiplex PCR followed. TCRdb redid the calling of the multiplex PCR reads with MiXCR, one entry per CDR3 protein. In the table there are hundreds of thousands of distinct CDR3 sequences, roughly 20% of which are singletons. This clonotype has a count of ten or more. This may come from a read error, since a much larger clone is one base off.

The rearrangement links TRBV6-1 to TRBJ2-5; 9 bases line up with TRBD2. Sequencing input: peripheral blood. The TCR sequence derives from a woman younger than 30 with stable Graves' hyperthyroidism. The CDR3 region is CASRRGGRGETQYF. The CDR3 DNA reads as TGTGCCAGCAGGCGGGGCGGGAGGGGAGAGACCCAGTACTTC.